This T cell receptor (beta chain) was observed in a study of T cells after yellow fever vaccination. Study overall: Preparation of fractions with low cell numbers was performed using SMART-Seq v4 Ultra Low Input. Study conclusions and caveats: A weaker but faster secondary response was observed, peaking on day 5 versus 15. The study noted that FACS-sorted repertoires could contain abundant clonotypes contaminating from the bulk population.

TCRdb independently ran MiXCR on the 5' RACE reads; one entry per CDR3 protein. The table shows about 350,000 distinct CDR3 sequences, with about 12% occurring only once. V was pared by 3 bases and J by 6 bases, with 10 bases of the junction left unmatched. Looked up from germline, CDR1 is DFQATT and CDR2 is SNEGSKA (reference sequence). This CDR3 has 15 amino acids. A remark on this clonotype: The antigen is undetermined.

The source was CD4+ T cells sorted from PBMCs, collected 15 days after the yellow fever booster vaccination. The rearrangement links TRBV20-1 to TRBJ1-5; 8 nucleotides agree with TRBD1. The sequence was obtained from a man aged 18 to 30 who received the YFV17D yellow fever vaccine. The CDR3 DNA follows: TGCAGTGCTAGGGGGTTGGCAGGGGGCGGTCAGCCCCAGCATTTT. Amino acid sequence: CSARGLAGGGQPQHF.